This TCR beta chain derives from a study of T-cell reconstitution after alpha-beta-depleted transplantation in children (dated by TCRdb to 2016 to 2018). Some background on the complete study: Using TCR repertoire profiling, the study quantitatively followed how T-cell immune reconstitution unfolded in children after TCRalphabeta/CD19-depleted allogeneic hematopoietic cell transplantation.

The CDR1 and CDR2 encoded by the germline V gene (reference sequence) are DFQATT and SNEGSKA. Trimming takes 5 bases from V and 3 bases from J, and the germline ends sit 22 bases apart. CDR3 length: 17 amino acids, cysteine to phenylalanine. CDR3 DNA is the only sequence kept; it has 51 bases, read in frame from the first base. Library preparation used PCR. The run used an Illumina HiSeq 2500. TCR libraries were prepared with molecular barcoding, using unique molecular identifiers to normalize TCRbeta repertoire quantification. TCRdb reprocessing: public reads trimmed at Q25 with fastp, clones called with MiXCR, in-frame beta chains kept. CDR3 protein sequences are deduplicated, and each keeps its most common genes and DNA. The sample records a few hundred thousand distinct CDR3 sequences, about a tenth of which are singletons. The ten largest clones represent 5% to 6.5% of the sample. This clonotype was recorded a few times. Its antigen is still unknown. The input lacks base qualities; no much larger clone sits a single base away.

Here the chain combines TRBV20-1 and TRBJ2-2, and TRBD1 may be the D gene, going by 6 matching bases. The source of this sequence is a human donor who donated a stem cell graft to a child with acute myeloid leukemia. Sequenced here: PBMCs from the stem cell graft donor, sampled from the stem cell graft. CDR3 loop: CSAQRVGGRGYTGELFF. In nucleotide form, the sequence is TGCAGTGCTCAAAGAGTTGGGGGCCGGGGATACACCGGGGAGCTGTTTTTT.